Reported below is one T cell receptor beta chain. The sample belongs to a study of cytomegalovirus exposure and HLA in healthy donors. Background on the study: The Caucasian-associated ancestry cluster contained 65% to 85% of the roughly 400 genotyped donors.

The CDR3 sequence is 14 residues long. Use of 60 Vbeta and 13 Jbeta primers characterized the PCR. Here immunoSEQ multiplex PCR was the method, and the copy in TCRdb shows in-frame clones only, minus some. Of tens of thousands of clones listed, about three fifths were seen once; the top ten hold roughly 3.9%. What was sequenced was PBMCs. The chain employs TRBV1 and TRBJ2-5; the table's TRBD2 call for D was not verified on the DNA. The assigned J gene may be wrong: the sequence end matches TRBJ2-7 better. TRBV1 counts as a pseudogene. This TCR was recovered from a man younger than 45 in good health and CMV-seronegative. The CDR3 loop reads CTSSQASGTYEQYF. Written as DNA, the CDR3 is TGCACCAGCAGCCAGGCCAGCGGGACCTACGAGCAGTACTTC.